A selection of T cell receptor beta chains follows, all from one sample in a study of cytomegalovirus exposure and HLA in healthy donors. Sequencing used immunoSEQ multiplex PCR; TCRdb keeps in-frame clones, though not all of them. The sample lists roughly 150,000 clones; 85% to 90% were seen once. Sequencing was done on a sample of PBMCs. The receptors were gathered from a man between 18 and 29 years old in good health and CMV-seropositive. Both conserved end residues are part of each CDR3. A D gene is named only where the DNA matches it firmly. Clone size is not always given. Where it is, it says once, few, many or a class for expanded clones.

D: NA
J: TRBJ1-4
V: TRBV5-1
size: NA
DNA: TGCGCCAGCAGCGACGGGGGGAATATAGAAAAACTGTTTTTT
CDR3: CASSDGGNIEKLFF

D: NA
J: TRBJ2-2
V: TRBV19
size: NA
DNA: TGTGCCAGTATCCGACAGGCGGGCACCGGGGAGCTGTTTTTT
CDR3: CASIRQAGTGELFF

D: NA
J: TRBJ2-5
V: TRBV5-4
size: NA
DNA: TGTGCCAGCAGCTTGGGTCAGGGAGGAGCGGAGACCCAGTACTTC
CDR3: CASSLGQGGAETQYF

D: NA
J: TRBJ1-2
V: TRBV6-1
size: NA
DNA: TGTGCCAGCAGTGAACTAGGCTATGGCTACACCTTC
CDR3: CASSELGYGYTF

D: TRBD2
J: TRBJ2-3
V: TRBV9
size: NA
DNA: TGTGCCAGCAGCGTAGGCTGGCTAGCGGGAGGCCCAGGTACGCAGTATTTT
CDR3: CASSVGWLAGGPGTQYF

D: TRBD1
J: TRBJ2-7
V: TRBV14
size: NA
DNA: TGTGCCAGCAGCCAAGGACAGGGAGTAGACGAGCAGTACTTC
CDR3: CASSQGQGVDEQYF

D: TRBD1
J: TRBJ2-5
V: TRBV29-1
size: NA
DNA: TGCAGCGTTGCCTACATTGCCGGGACAGAAGAAGAGACCCAGTACTTC
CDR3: CSVAYIAGTEEETQYF

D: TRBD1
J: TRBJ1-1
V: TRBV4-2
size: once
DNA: TGTGCCAGCAGCCAAGCCGCCGGGACAGGGGACACTGAAGCTTTCTTT
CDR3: CASSQAAGTGDTEAFF

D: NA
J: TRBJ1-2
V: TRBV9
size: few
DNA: TGTGCCAGCAGCGTAGAACCTCAGGGCGGCGGCTACACCTTC
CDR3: CASSVEPQGGGYTF

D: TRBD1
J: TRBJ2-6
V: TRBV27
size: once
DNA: TGTGCCAGCAGTTTATTTGGCAGGGGGCGCCCTGGGGCCAACGTCCTGACTTTC
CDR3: CASSLFGRGRPGANVLTF

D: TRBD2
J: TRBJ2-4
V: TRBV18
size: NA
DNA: TGTGCCAGCTCACCACTTCCGGGAGGATCTCAGTACTTC
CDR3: CASSPLPGGSQYF

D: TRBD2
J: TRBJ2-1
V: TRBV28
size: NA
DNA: TGTGCCAGCAGTCAGTTAGCGGGAGGGCGCGATGAGCAGTTCTTC
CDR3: CASSQLAGGRDEQFF

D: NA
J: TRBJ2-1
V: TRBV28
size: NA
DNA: TGTGCCAGCAGTTTAGGTAGACTAGTCAATGAGCAGTTCTTC
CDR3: CASSLGRLVNEQFF

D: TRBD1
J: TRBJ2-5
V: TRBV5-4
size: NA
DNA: TGTGCCAGCAGCCGGGACAGAGGCAAGACCCAGTACTTC
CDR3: CASSRDRGKTQYF

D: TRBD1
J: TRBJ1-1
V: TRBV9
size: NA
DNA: TGTGCCAGCAGCGTAGGCCGGGGACAGGGGGCGACGGCAGCTTTCTTT
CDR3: CASSVGRGQGATAAFF

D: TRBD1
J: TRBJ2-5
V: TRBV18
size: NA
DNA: TGTGCCAGCTCACGGACAGGTGGTGGGCAAGAGACCCAGTACTTC
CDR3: CASSRTGGGQETQYF

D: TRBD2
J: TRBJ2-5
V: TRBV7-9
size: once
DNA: TGTGCCAGCAGCTTAGGGCTTGGGACTAGCGGGGTTCAAGAGACCCAGTACTTC
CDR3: CASSLGLGTSGVQETQYF

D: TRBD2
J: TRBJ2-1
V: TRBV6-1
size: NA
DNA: TGTGCCAGCAGTGACGGAGCGGGGGTTTACAATGAGCAGTTCTTC
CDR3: CASSDGAGVYNEQFF

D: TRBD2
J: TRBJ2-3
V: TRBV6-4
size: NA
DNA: TGTGCCAGCAAGACTAGCCCCGCGGCAGATACGCAGTATTTT
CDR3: CASKTSPAADTQYF

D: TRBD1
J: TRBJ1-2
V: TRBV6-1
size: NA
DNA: TGTGCCAGCAGGAGGGACAGGGTAGGCGGCTACACCTTC
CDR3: CASRRDRVGGYTF

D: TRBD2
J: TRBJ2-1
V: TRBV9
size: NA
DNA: TGTGCCAGCAGCGTAGGCCCTAGCGGGAGCTCCTACAATGAGCAGTTCTTC
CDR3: CASSVGPSGSSYNEQFF

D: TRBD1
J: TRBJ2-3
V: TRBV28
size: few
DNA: TGTGCCAGCAGTTTATCGCGACAGGGAGACACAGATACGCAGTATTTT
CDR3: CASSLSRQGDTDTQYF

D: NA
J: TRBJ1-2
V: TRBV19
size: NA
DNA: TGTGCCAGTAGTACCCACTGGGCCGAAGGCTACACCTTC
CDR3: CASSTHWAEGYTF

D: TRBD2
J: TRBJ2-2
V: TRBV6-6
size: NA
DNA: TGTGCCAGCAGAACCTCTAGCGGGAGTACCGGGGAGCTGTTTTTT
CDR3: CASRTSSGSTGELFF

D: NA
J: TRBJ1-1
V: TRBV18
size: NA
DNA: TGTGCCAGCTCACCACGAGGGCAGAAACCTATAACCAACGCTGAAGCTTTCTTT
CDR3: CASSPRGQKPITNAEAFF

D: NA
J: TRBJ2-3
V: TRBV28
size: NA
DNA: TGTGCCAGCAGTATGACTGGCTATACAGATACGCAGTATTTT
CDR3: CASSMTGYTDTQYF

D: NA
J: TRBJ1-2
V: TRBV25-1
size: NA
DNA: TGTGCCAGCAGTGATCCGGGAAACTATGGCTACACCTTC
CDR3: CASSDPGNYGYTF

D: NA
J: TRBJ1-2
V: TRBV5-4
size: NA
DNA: TGTGCCAGCAGCTTGGTGAGGGGGAGCGAGGGCTACACCTTC
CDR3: CASSLVRGSEGYTF

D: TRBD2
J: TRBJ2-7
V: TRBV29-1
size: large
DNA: TGCAGCGTTAAGGGACTAGCGGGAGGTCCCTACGAGCAGTACTTC
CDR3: CSVKGLAGGPYEQYF

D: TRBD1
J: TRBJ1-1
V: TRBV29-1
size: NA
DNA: TGCAGCGTTGAAATGAGGGGGCAAGGGATGAACACTGAAGCTTTCTTT
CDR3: CSVEMRGQGMNTEAFF

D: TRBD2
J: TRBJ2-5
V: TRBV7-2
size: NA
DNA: TGTGCCAGCAGCCCAACTAGCGGGACTCAAGAGACCCAGTACTTC
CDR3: CASSPTSGTQETQYF

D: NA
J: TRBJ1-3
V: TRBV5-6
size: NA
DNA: TGTGCCAGCAGCTCCCGTCTAAACACCATATATTTT
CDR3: CASSSRLNTIYF

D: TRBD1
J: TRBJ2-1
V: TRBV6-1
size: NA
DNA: TGTGCCAGCAGTGGCGGACAGGGACGGTTCTTC
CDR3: CASSGGQGRFF

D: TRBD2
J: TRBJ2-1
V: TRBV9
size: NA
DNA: TGTGCCAGCAGCGTAGGAGGAACTAGCGGGATTGAGCAGTTCTTC
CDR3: CASSVGGTSGIEQFF

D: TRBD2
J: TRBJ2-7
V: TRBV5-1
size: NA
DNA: TGCGCCAGCAGGGACTCGGGACTATCGGAATACGAGCAGTACTTC
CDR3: CASRDSGLSEYEQYF

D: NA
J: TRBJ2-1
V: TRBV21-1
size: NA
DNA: TGTGCCAGCAGGCGACAGGGTTCCTACAATGAGCAGTTCTTC
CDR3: CASRRQGSYNEQFF

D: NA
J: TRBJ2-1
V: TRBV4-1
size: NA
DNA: TGCGCCAGCAGCCAAGAGAGCGCAAATGAGCAGTTCTTC
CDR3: CASSQESANEQFF

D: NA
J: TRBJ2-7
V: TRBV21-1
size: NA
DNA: TGTGCCAGCAGCAAAGCGCAAACTATCTACGAGCAGTACTTC
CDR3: CASSKAQTIYEQYF

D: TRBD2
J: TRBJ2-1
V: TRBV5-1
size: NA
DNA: TGCGCCAGCAGCTTGGACGAGGCGGGAGGCTACAATGAGCAGTTCTTC
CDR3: CASSLDEAGGYNEQFF

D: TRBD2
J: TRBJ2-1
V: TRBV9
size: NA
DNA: TGTGCCAGCAGCATTGGACTAGCGGATAATGAGCAGTTCTTC
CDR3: CASSIGLADNEQFF

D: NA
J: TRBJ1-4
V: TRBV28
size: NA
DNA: TGTGCCAGCATATTCGCGGGGGCAACTAATGAAAAACTGTTTTTT
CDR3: CASIFAGATNEKLFF

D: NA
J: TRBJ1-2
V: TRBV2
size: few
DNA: TGTGCCAGCAGGGCGGACAGTCCTGGCTACACCTTC
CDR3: CASRADSPGYTF

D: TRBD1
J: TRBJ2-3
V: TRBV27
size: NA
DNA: TGTGCCACCAGACCGGGACAGGGGTATCATACGCAGTATTTT
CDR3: CATRPGQGYHTQYF

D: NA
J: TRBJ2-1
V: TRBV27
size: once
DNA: TGTGCCAGCAGATACGGTCAAAACAGTTACAATGAGCAGTTCTTC
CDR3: CASRYGQNSYNEQFF

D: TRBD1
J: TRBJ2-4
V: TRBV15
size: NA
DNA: TGTGCCACCAGCAAAGGGACAGGGTTCGGCAAAAACATTCAGTACTTC
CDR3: CATSKGTGFGKNIQYF

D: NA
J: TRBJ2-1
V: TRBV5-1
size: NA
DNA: TGCGCCAGCAGCTTGTCTCCTAATGACAATGAGCAGTTCTTC
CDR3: CASSLSPNDNEQFF

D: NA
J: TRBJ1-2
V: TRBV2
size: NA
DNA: TGTGCCAGCAGGGCAGGTGGGCGCTCTAACTATGGCTACACCTTC
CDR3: CASRAGGRSNYGYTF

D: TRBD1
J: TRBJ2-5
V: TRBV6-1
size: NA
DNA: TGTGCCAGCAGTAAGAGACAGGGGGGCCAAGAGACCCAGTACTTC
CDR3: CASSKRQGGQETQYF

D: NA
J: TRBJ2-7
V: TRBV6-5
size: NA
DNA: TGTGCCAGCAGTTACCCGAAATACAGGCGACCCTACGAGCAGTACTTC
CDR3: CASSYPKYRRPYEQYF

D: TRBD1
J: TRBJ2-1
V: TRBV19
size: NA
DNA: TGTGCCAGTAGTATAGAGGGACAGGGTTACAATGAGCAGTTCTTC
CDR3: CASSIEGQGYNEQFF

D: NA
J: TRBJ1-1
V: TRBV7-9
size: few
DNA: TGTGCCAGCAGCTTAGTGCTGGGGGGCACTGAAGCTTTCTTT
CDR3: CASSLVLGGTEAFF

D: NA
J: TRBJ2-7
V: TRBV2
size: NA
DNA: TGTGCCAGCAGCTTAGACCGACAGGCCGACTACGAGCAGTACTTC
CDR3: CASSLDRQADYEQYF

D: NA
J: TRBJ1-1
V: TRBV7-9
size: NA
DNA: TGTGCCAGCAACCGTCGACAGGCCTCTTCTGAAGCTTTCTTT
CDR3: CASNRRQASSEAFF

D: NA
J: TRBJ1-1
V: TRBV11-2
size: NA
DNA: TGTGCCAGCAGCGTAAGACAGTCGGTGGGGTACACTGAAGCTTTCTTT
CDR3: CASSVRQSVGYTEAFF

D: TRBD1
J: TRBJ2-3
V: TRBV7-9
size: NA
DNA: TGTGCCAGCAGCTTGAACGGACAGGGGGCAGATACGCAGTATTTT
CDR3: CASSLNGQGADTQYF

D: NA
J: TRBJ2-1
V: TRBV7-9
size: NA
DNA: TGTGCCACCAGGAGCCCCCGGGATGAGCAGTTCTTC
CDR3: CATRSPRDEQFF

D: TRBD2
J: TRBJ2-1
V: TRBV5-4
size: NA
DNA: TGTGCCAGCAGCTTGGCCCGGACTAGCGGGAGTATAACGAATGAGCAGTTCTTC
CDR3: CASSLARTSGSITNEQFF

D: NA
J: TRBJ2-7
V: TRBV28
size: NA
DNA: TGTGCCAGCAGCGACAGGGAGGTCTACGAGCAGTACTTC
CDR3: CASSDREVYEQYF

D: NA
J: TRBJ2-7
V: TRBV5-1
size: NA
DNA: TGCGCCAGCAGCTTGGCCGAGGACAGAAAGCGCGAGCAGTACTTC
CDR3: CASSLAEDRKREQYF